This T cell receptor beta chain was observed in a study of blood T cells in healthy people across ages. Study-level background: About one barcoded beta molecule per two T cells came from capture by template switching.

Points from the study as a whole: In these data, TCR beta diversity tracked strongly with naive T cell percentage.

This clonotype was detected a few times. Its antigen is not identified. The authors ran a second PCR of about 6 to 11 cycles using a sample-barcoded 5' primer and a J-beta primer mix. Sequencing of every sample gave 2.5 million or more CDR3-containing paired-end reads. TCRdb processed the 5' RACE reads anew with MiXCR; each CDR3 protein has one entry. In the table there are about 730,000 distinct CDR3 sequences, roughly 45% of which are singletons. The people who gave samples were healthy Caucasians from Russia, aged roughly 6 to 100. Germline CDR1 reads LGHNA; CDR2 reads YNFKEQ. Trimming took off 1 base at V and 5 bases at J, with 8 bases between the two ends. This CDR3 contains 13 residues.

The chain has TRBV4-2 and TRBJ1-2; D gene uncertain. The sequence was collected from an older woman in good health. Material: blood. The CDR3 bases are TGTGCCAGCAGCCAAGCGGACGTTTATGGCTACACCTTC. Translated: CASSQADVYGYTF.